This T cell receptor beta chain was identified during a study of CD8 T cells in ankylosing spondylitis. As regards this clonotype: Its antigen is unknown.

Quantitative molecular-barcoded 5'-RACE generated the TCR beta libraries. TCRdb redid the calling of the 5' RACE reads with MiXCR, one entry per CDR3 protein. The sample holds over 450,000 distinct CDR3 sequences, over 9.5% seen once. The germline V gene has CDR1 DFQATT and CDR2 SNEGSKA (reference sequence). Trimming took off 5 bases at V and 0 bases at J, with 11 bases between the two ends. The CDR3 consists of 14 residues. Study-level points and caveats: In peripheral blood, disease-linked CD8+ clones occurred at relatively low frequencies. Seemingly distinctive of ankylosing spondylitis blood was a TCR beta motif formed by eight highly homologous variants.

This receptor was obtained from a male donor with ankylosing spondylitis. The sequencing sample was made of blood, either unsorted or a sorted T cell fraction (not recorded which). V is TRBV20-1 and J is TRBJ1-5; no reliable D call. This chain's CDR3 is CSAGQENSNQPQHF. CDR3 bases: TGCAGTGCTGGCCAGGAGAATAGCAATCAGCCCCAGCATTTT.